This T cell receptor beta chain was profiled in a study of T cell repertoires in cytomegalovirus infection. About the research overall: Public TCR beta signature analysis indicated the presence of both CMV infection and matching HLA type. Overall study findings and caveats: Carriers of CMV plus the relevant HLA were identified by cumulative public TCR beta family frequency. The ex vivo response showed dominance by HLA-C-restricted CMV-specific TCR beta clonotypes.

TCRdb reanalysed the reads using MiXCR and keeps one entry per CDR3 protein. The profile covers some 180,000 distinct CDR3 sequences, with about a sixth appearing a single time and less than 25% taken by the ten largest. On this clonotype: Its antigen is currently unknown. This clone may be a read error of a much larger clone one base away.

Sequencing input: CD8+ T cells from PBMCs. The TCR comes from a human donor in good health (CMV status not recorded). Some clones in this sample may be carry-over from other donors' samples.

The CDR3 spells CASSLKRQTGNEQFF. The CDR3 DNA follows: TGTGCCAGCAGCTTGAAGCGGCAGACTGGGAATGAGCAGTTCTTC. This chain joins TRBV7-2 and TRBJ2-1; maybe TRBD2 (5 bases). This CDR3 comprises 15 residues. In germline, CDR1 is SGHTA, CDR2 FQGNSA. Trimming shortened V by 3 bases and J by 7 bases, and 16 bases separated the two germline ends.